The 23 T cell receptor beta chains below were found in one sample sequenced in a study of T cells in localized non-small cell lung cancer. TCRdb keeps only in-frame clones here, not all; method: immunoSEQ multiplex PCR. The sample yields approximately 29,000 clones, approximately 90% seen once. This sample comprised peripheral blood, obtained before any cancer treatment. All receptors come from a male donor aged 60 or over with stage I lung adenocarcinoma.

The chain uses TRBV10-3 and TRBJ1-5; D gene ambiguous. The CDR3 is 14 amino acids. Between the trimmed V and J ends, which lost 0 bases and 4 bases, there was a span of 7 bases. Germline CDR1 and CDR2: ENHRY and SYGVKD. CDR3 sequence: CAISESERNQPQHF. The CDR3 DNA is TGTGCCATCAGTGAGTCTGAGAGGAATCAGCCCCAGCATTTT.

The chain uses TRBV11-2 and TRBJ1-1; TRBD1 is a possible D gene (5 bases). This CDR3 has 15 residues. Germline assignment: CDR1 SGHAT and CDR2 FQNNGV. Trimming left V 5 bases short and J 1 base short, with 14 bases between. CDR3 sequence reads: CASSRGEVRNTEAFF. CDR3 nucleotides: TGTGCCAGCAGCCGGGGCGAAGTCCGGAACACTGAAGCTTTCTTT.

The chain is built from TRBV6-6 and TRBJ1-2; tentatively, D is TRBD1 (5 bases). The CDR3 length is 14 residues. Germline values: CDR1 MNHNY, CDR2 SVGAGI (reference sequence). The V end lost 0 bases, the J end lost 2 bases, and 7 bases lay between the germline ends. The CDR3 protein is CASSYSGDNYGYTF. The CDR3 DNA follows: TGTGCCAGCAGTTACTCGGGGGACAACTATGGCTACACCTTC.

This sequence joins TRBV28 and TRBJ2-1; 7 bases are a match to TRBD1. Trimming removed 6 bases from V and 0 bases from J; junction bases left unmatched: 8. This CDR3 comprises 16 residues. The germline CDR1 and CDR2 sequences are MDHEN and SYDVKM. The CDR3 region is CASSRVTGSSYNEQFF. The CDR3 region has the DNA TGTGCCAGCAGCCGAGTGACAGGGAGCTCCTACAATGAGCAGTTCTTC.

The genes are TRBV4-1 and TRBJ2-3, with D maybe TRBD2 (5 bases). Germline CDR1 MGHRA, CDR2 YSYEKL. The CDR3 runs to 14 residues. With 4 bases removed from V and 4 bases from J, the gap between germline ends came to 12 bases. The CDR3 nucleotides read TGCGCCAGCAGCCGCGGACTTCCTCCAGATACGCAGTATTTT. Protein product: CASSRGLPPDTQYF.

V is TRBV5-1 and J is TRBJ2-5; 9 positions agree with TRBD2. In germline, CDR1 is SGHRS, CDR2 YFSETQ. The V and J ends lost 3 bases and 2 bases, in that order; junction bases with no gene match: 14. The length of the CDR3 is 18 residues. Here the CDR3 reads CASSSGVAGAPKQETQYF. For the CDR3, the DNA is TGCGCCAGCAGCTCCGGGGTAGCGGGGGCTCCCAAACAAGAGACCCAGTACTTC.

The V and J genes are TRBV14 and TRBJ1-6; D unclear. Between the trimmed V and J ends, which lost 4 bases and 7 bases, there was a span of 8 bases. Looked up from germline, CDR1 is SGHDN and CDR2 is FVKESK. This CDR3 region has 13 residues. CDR3 DNA sequence: TGTGCCAGCAGCCGCACAGACAATTCACCCCTCCACTTT. Translation: CASSRTDNSPLHF.

The chain links TRBV6-5 to TRBJ2-7; D possibly corresponds to TRBD2 (6 bases). Germline CDR1 and CDR2: MNHEY and SVGAGI. Trimming took off 0 bases at V and 4 bases at J, with 16 bases between the two ends. The CDR3 is made up of 16 amino acids. The CDR3 sequence: CASSYSAGPYFYEQYF. In DNA, the CDR3 is TGTGCCAGCAGTTACTCCGCGGGACCATACTTTTACGAGCAGTACTTC.

The genes are TRBV6-5 and TRBJ2-1; 9 bases align to TRBD2. Germline V lookup: CDR1 MNHEY, CDR2 SVGAGI. The ends lost 9 bases at V and 1 base at J; junction bases unmatched: 4. The CDR3 is 14 amino acids. In DNA, the CDR3 is TGTGCCAGTAAGGCGGGGGGGTCCTACAATGAGCAGTTCTTC. Its translation is CASKAGGSYNEQFF.

The V gene is TRBV2, the J gene TRBJ1-2, with D maybe TRBD1 (5 bases). This CDR3 spans 13 amino acids. V was pared by 2 bases and J by 8 bases, with 12 bases between. Germline V gives CDR1 SNHLY, CDR2 FYNNEI. In nucleotides, the CDR3 is TGTGCCAGCAGTGAAAACAGGTTGGAGGGCTACACCTTC. Its protein is CASSENRLEGYTF. Filled out from reference TRBV2 and TRBJ1-2, the complete variable domain reads EPEVTQTPSHQVTQMGQEVILRCVPISNHLYFYWYRQILGQKVEFLVSFYNNEISEKSEIFDDQFSVERPDGSNFTLKIRSTKLEDSAMYFCASSENRLEGYTFGSGTRLTVV.

This clone showed up just a few times. The J gene is TRBJ1-1, the V gene TRBV6-1, with D hard to call. CDR1 and CDR2 (germline): MNHNS, SASEGT. The CDR3 has 14 amino acids. V shed 2 bases and J shed 2 bases, with 9 bases lying between them. The CDR3 protein is CASSEQPANTEAFF. CDR3 DNA: TGTGCCAGCAGTGAACAACCGGCCAACACTGAAGCTTTCTTT.

The CDR3 region is CASSEEGLGVGNQPQHF. In nucleotides, the CDR3 is TGTGCCAGCAGTGAAGAGGGGCTGGGGGTTGGCAATCAGCCCCAGCATTTT. The chain employs TRBV6-1 and TRBJ1-5, with D possibly being TRBD1 (5 bases). Germline-derived CDR1 and CDR2 are MNHNS and SASEGT. This CDR3 has 17 amino acids. V gave up 1 base and J gave up 2 bases, with 15 bases separating them.

This rearrangement joins TRBV15 to TRBJ2-1; no firm D call. The CDR3 length is 13 residues. Looked up from germline, CDR1 is LNHNV and CDR2 is YYDKDF (reference sequence). Trimming took 9 bases from V and 6 from J, leaving 15 bases between them. As DNA, the CDR3 is TGTGCCACAAGAACCCTAGGACGCAATGAGCAGTTCTTC. It codes for CATRTLGRNEQFF.

This rearrangement joins TRBV7-2 to TRBJ2-1; 11 bases line up with TRBD1. The V and J ends lost 4 bases and 4 bases, in that order; junction bases with no gene match: 3. CDR3 length: 15 amino acids. Germline V gene lookup returns CDR1 SGHTA and CDR2 FQGNSA. The CDR3 sequence is CASSYGQGAYNEQFF. The CDR3 DNA reads as TGTGCCAGCAGCTACGGACAGGGGGCATACAATGAGCAGTTCTTC.

The CDR3 is CASLDRGRNTDTQYF. The CDR3 DNA reads as TGTGCCAGCTTGGACAGGGGGCGGAACACAGATACGCAGTATTTT. The V gene is TRBV18, the J gene TRBJ2-3; 11 bases map to TRBD1. V lost 7 bases and J lost 2; bases outside the gene matches: 5. Germline loops: CDR1 KGHSH, CDR2 LQKENI. The CDR3 is 15 residues long. The full variable domain, rest sourced from reference TRBV18 and TRBJ2-3, is NAGVMQNPRHLVRRRGQEARLRCSPMKGHSHVYWYRQLPEEGLKFMVYLQKENIIDESGMPKERFSAEFPKEGPSILRIQQVVRGDSAAYFCASLDRGRNTDTQYFGPGTRLTVL.

This chain uses TRBV6-4 with TRBJ2-3; the match to TRBD1 covers 7 bases. The V gene's germline CDR1 is MRHNA and CDR2 SNTAGT. With 3 bases clipped from V and 5 bases from J, the junction kept 5 bases outside the gene matches. This CDR3 spans 14 amino acids. The CDR3 DNA is TGTGCCAGCAGTGAGCAGGGGGAAGAAGATACGCAGTATTTT. Its translation is CASSEQGEEDTQYF.

This clone showed up just a few times. The chain recombines TRBV30 with TRBJ1-6; D is ambiguous. V lost 0 bases and J lost 7, with 10 bases in between. This CDR3 has 14 residues. The germline V gene encodes CDR1 GTSNPN and CDR2 SVGIG (reference sequence). The CDR3 DNA reads as TGTGCCTGGAGTGTACTCGGAGGGAATTCACCCCTCCACTTT. It is translated as CAWSVLGGNSPLHF.

Only a few counts were recorded for this clone. The chain combines TRBV28 with TRBJ1-1; D ambiguous. This CDR3 region has 13 residues. V gave up 5 bases and J gave up 0 bases, with 7 bases separating them. Per the germline V gene, CDR1 is MDHEN and CDR2 is SYDVKM. As DNA, the CDR3 is TGTGCCAGCAGTCGGCCATTGAACACTGAAGCTTTCTTT. It translates to CASSRPLNTEAFF.

The chain is built from TRBV5-1 and TRBJ2-5; the D is unclear. The germline V and J ends were trimmed by 0 bases and 4 bases, with 7 bases remaining between them. CDR3 length equals 13 residues. Germline V gives CDR1 SGHRS, CDR2 YFSETQ. CDR3 DNA sequence: TGCGCCAGCAGCTTGGGCGCAGTAGAGACCCAGTACTTC. Encoded protein: CASSLGAVETQYF.

This rearrangement joins TRBV29-1 to TRBJ1-2; the D gene is possibly TRBD1 (5 bases). The CDR3 has 13 residues. V dropped 4 bases and J dropped 8 bases, with 17 bases sitting between them. The germline V gene has CDR1 SQVTM and CDR2 ANQGSEA. CDR3 loop: CSVVRGARGGYTF. CDR3 nucleotides: TGCAGCGTTGTTAGAGGGGCGCGAGGGGGCTACACCTTC.

The CDR3 spells CASSPWANTGELFF. CDR3 DNA: TGTGCCAGCAGCCCATGGGCGAACACCGGGGAGCTGTTTTTT. This chain joins TRBV7-8 and TRBJ2-2, with D hard to call. V shed 5 bases and J shed 0 bases, with 7 bases lying between them. The CDR3 is 14 amino acids. Germline CDR1 reads SGHVS; CDR2 reads FQNEAQ.

CDR3 region: CASTRGGSGNTIYF. CDR3 coding DNA: TGTGCCAGCACCAGGGGGGGCTCTGGAAACACCATATATTTT. The V call is TRBV19, the J call TRBJ1-3; 7 nucleotides match TRBD1. The ends lost 9 bases at V and 0 bases at J; junction bases unmatched: 5. The CDR3 runs 14 residues. In germline, CDR1 is LNHDA, CDR2 SQIVND (reference sequence). Variable domain in full (rest from reference TRBV19 and TRBJ1-3): DGGITQSPKYLFRKEGQNVTLSCEQNLNHDAMYWYRQDPGQGLRLIYYSQIVNDFQKGDIAEGYSVSREKKESFPLTVTSAQKNPTAFYLCASTRGGSGNTIYFGEGSWLTVV.

The chain couples TRBV15 to TRBJ2-2; maybe TRBD1 (6 bases). V lost 10 bases, J lost 5 bases, and 11 bases lay in between. This CDR3 comprises 12 residues. Germline V gene lookup returns CDR1 LNHNV and CDR2 YYDKDF (reference sequence). This CDR3 reads CAIQRGTGELFF. The CDR3 DNA sequence: TGTGCCATCCAGAGGGGGACCGGGGAGCTGTTTTTT. Based on the CDR3 plus reference TRBV15 and TRBJ2-2, the full variable domain is DAMVIQNPRYQVTQFGKPVTLSCSQTLNHNVMYWYQQKSSQAPKLLFHYYDKDFNNEADTPDNFQSRRPNTSFCFLDIRSPGLGDTAMYLCAIQRGTGELFFGEGSRLTVL.